The next 14 T cell receptor beta chains were all read from a single sample in a study of blood T cell repertoires in COVID-19. Sequencing was performed with immunoSEQ multiplex PCR; in TCRdb, only in-frame clones are kept and a portion is missing. Among 84,000 or so clones listed, around four fifths were seen once. Sequenced material: peripheral blood. These receptors originate from a man older than 75 with active or convalescent COVID-19.

This clone was recorded a few times. The chain joins TRBV7-9 to TRBJ1-4; 10 nucleotides line up with TRBD1. The CDR3 length is 16 residues. CDR1 and CDR2 (germline): SEHNR, FQNEAQ (reference sequence). V dropped 4 bases and J dropped 2; count of bases not matched to a gene: 4. The CDR3 DNA sequence: TGTGCCAGCAGCTCGCCGGGACAGGGGACTAATGAAAAACTGTTTTTT. Its translation: CASSSPGQGTNEKLFF.

CDR3 amino acids: CATSRGRGDSPLHF. CDR3 coding DNA: TGTGCCACCAGCAGAGGCAGGGGGGATTCACCCCTCCACTTT. The V call is TRBV15, the J call TRBJ1-6, with 7 bases aligning to TRBD1. The J segment lost 8 bases and the V segment lost 1 base, leaving 2 bases of the junction unmatched. This CDR3 has 14 amino acids. The germline CDR1 and CDR2 sequences are LNHNV and YYDKDF (reference sequence).

V is TRBV19 and J is TRBJ1-3; 8 bases agree with TRBD1. Germline trimming cut 5 bases from V and 6 bases from J; bases unmatched to any gene: 12. The length of the CDR3 is 16 residues. Germline CDR1 and CDR2: LNHDA and SQIVND (reference sequence). In nucleotides, the CDR3 is TGTGCCAGTAGTCCGGGACAGGCACCTGGAGAAAACACCATATATTTT. It encodes CASSPGQAPGENTIYF.

CDR3 region: CASSLAGTVNTEAFF. In DNA, the CDR3 is TGCGCCAGCAGCTTAGCCGGGACAGTGAACACTGAAGCTTTCTTT. The J gene is TRBJ1-1, the V gene TRBV5-1, with 7 bases lining up with TRBD1. V gave up 2 bases and J gave up 0 bases; unmatched junction bases: 4. This CDR3 has 15 residues. Germline V lookup: CDR1 SGHRS, CDR2 YFSETQ.

V and J are TRBV29-1 and TRBJ2-7; 9 nucleotides align to TRBD1. The CDR3 covers 12 residues. Germline values: CDR1 SQVTM, CDR2 ANQGSEA. J was trimmed by 5 bases and V by 7 bases; bases with no gene match: 6. The CDR3 here is CSGGQGFDEQYF. The CDR3 coding sequence is TGCAGCGGGGGACAGGGCTTCGACGAGCAGTACTTC.

This chain links TRBV19 with TRBJ2-2; tentative D call: TRBD1 (5 bases). V was clipped by 9 bases and J by 0 bases, with 20 bases between them. The CDR3 runs 17 residues. Germline CDR1 and CDR2: LNHDA and SQIVND (reference sequence). The CDR3 region is CASHNRFGAANTGELFF. CDR3 DNA sequence: TGTGCCAGCCATAACAGGTTTGGGGCCGCGAACACCGGGGAGCTGTTTTTT.

The CDR3 DNA reads as TGTGCCAGCAAGCCGTTCTGGATTGTCCGGGACAGGGAGGGCGAGCAGTACTTC. Translating gives CASKPFWIVRDREGEQYF. The chain is built from TRBV28 and TRBJ2-7; 9 nucleotides line up with TRBD1. The CDR3 runs 18 residues. V was clipped by 7 bases and J by 6 bases; unmatched bases: 22. The germline gives CDR1 MDHEN, CDR2 SYDVKM.

This clone occurred a few times. This chain uses TRBV7-8 with TRBJ1-6; D ambiguous. Germline CDR1 is SGHVS and CDR2 is FQNEAQ. The CDR3 consists of 15 residues. Trimming removed 5 bases from V and 6 bases from J, with 14 bases in between. The CDR3 sequence: CASSPTRRGNSPLHF. Here the CDR3 DNA reads TGTGCCAGCAGCCCGACCCGCCGGGGTAATTCACCCCTCCACTTT.

This clone is a singleton in its sample. The J gene is TRBJ2-5, the V gene TRBV5-1; tentative D call: TRBD1 (5 bases). The CDR3 has 16 residues. Trimming removed 0 bases at V and 4 bases at J, with 16 bases between. CDR1 is SGHRS, CDR2 YFSETQ, per germline. This CDR3 is CASSLGAGAEGETQYF. CDR3 coding DNA: TGCGCCAGCAGCTTGGGGGCTGGGGCGGAAGGAGAGACCCAGTACTTC.

V usage is TRBV19 and J usage is TRBJ1-4; D perhaps matches TRBD1 (6 bases). Germline CDR1 reads LNHDA; CDR2 reads SQIVND (reference sequence). The V end was cut by 4 bases, the J end by 3 bases, with 12 bases between. The CDR3 sequence is 15 residues long. Here the CDR3 reads CASSTARGSNEKLFF. The CDR3 bases are TGTGCCAGTAGTACCGCCAGGGGTTCTAATGAAAAACTGTTTTTT.

This rearrangement joins TRBV20-1 to TRBJ2-1; no firm D call. This CDR3 spans 14 amino acids. Trimming left V 4 bases short and J 4 bases short, with 14 bases between. CDR1 is DFQATT, CDR2 SNEGSKA, per germline (reference sequence). CDR3 DNA sequence: TGCAGTGCTACTGACCGGGTGTCGTACAATGAGCAGTTCTTC. This gives the protein CSATDRVSYNEQFF.

The chain employs TRBV30 and TRBJ2-7; TRBD1 matches 7 bases. The CDR3 is 13 residues long. With 6 bases clipped from V and 5 bases from J, the junction kept 10 bases outside the gene matches. Germline loops: CDR1 GTSNPN, CDR2 SVGIG (reference sequence). The CDR3 protein is CACSGTAYNEQYF. In nucleotides, the CDR3 is TGTGCCTGCTCAGGGACAGCTTATAACGAGCAGTACTTC.

This clone was observed a single time. This chain connects TRBV11-3 to TRBJ2-1, with TRBD2 identical over 12 bases. V lost 5 bases to trimming and J lost 7 bases; unmatched junction nucleotides: 6. The germline gives CDR1 SGHNT, CDR2 YENEEA. The CDR3 is 15 residues long. CDR3 DNA sequence: TGTGCCAGCAGCCCCCGGACTAGCGGGGAAAATGAGCAGTTCTTC. This sequence encodes CASSPRTSGENEQFF.

The CDR3 DNA reads as TGTGCCAGCTCAGGGGACAGGGGATCCACAGATACGCAGTATTTT. Translating gives CASSGDRGSTDTQYF. V gene TRBV18 combines with J gene TRBJ2-3, with 10 bases identical to TRBD1. This CDR3 is 15 amino acids long. With 5 bases clipped from V and 2 bases from J, the junction kept 4 bases outside the gene matches. Germline loops: CDR1 KGHSH, CDR2 LQKENI.